Listed below are T cell receptor beta chains from one sample, sequenced in a study of blood T cell repertoires in COVID-19. Clones were sequenced by immunoSEQ multiplex PCR, and TCRdb holds only the in-frame ones, with some missing. The table includes approximately 37,000 clones, around 83% detected once. Sequencing was performed on peripheral blood. Receptor source: a man in his 60s with active or convalescent COVID-19. Both conserved end residues are trimmed from each CDR3.

TRBV19,TRBJ2-3,ASSMGDFFLDTQY
TRBV4-1,TRBJ2-3,ASSPVYWDSHTDTQY
TRBV14,TRBJ1-4,ASSQAKSTGGAEKLF
TRBV27,TRBJ2-1,ASSSRGNEQF
TRBV6-4,TRBJ1-1,ASREQVGTEAF
TRBV6-5,TRBJ1-5,ASSPTGASNQPQH
TRBV28,TRBJ2-6,ASRGGTGTGWFAGANVLT
TRBV2,TRBJ1-1,ASSDRHPNTEAF
TRBV5-4,TRBJ2-1,ASSRDSYNEQF
TRBV20-1,TRBJ1-2,SASRGSGRIYGYT
TRBV5-1,TRBJ2-2,ASSLEAGNTGELF
TRBV6-6,TRBJ2-2,ASSLITGASNTGELF
TRBV2,TRBJ1-4,ASSELRQGLF
TRBV5-1,TRBJ2-1,ASRASGTGVHNEQF
TRBV28,TRBJ1-1,ASSLTGATEAF
TRBV19,TRBJ1-5,ASSFSGALQPQH
TRBV30,TRBJ1-4,AWSAIGATNEKLF
TRBV27,TRBJ1-5,ASSIQGDQPQH
TRBV7-9,TRBJ1-2,ASSLGTGGYT
TRBV5-1,TRBJ2-1,ASSHGQLANEQF
TRBV3-1/TRBV3-2,TRBJ2-5,ASSPGVTSGGETQY
TRBV7-2,TRBJ1-2,ASSHRLDRDGGYT
TRBV12-3/TRBV12-4,TRBJ2-3,ASSFPNSDTQY
TRBV6-6,TRBJ1-5,ASSNTRDSSNQPQH
TRBV30,TRBJ2-5,AWRLAGGPQTQY
TRBV30,TRBJ1-6,AWSGQGPNSPLH
TRBV5-6,TRBJ2-3,ASSPLGGAGGASTDTQY
TRBV6-5,TRBJ1-5,ASIGGVNQPQH
TRBV28,TRBJ2-5,ASSYPGTSGSRWETQY
TRBV14,TRBJ1-2,ASSYTTGFNYGYT
TRBV5-5,TRBJ1-1,ASTQKWGGGNTEAF
TRBV12-3/TRBV12-4,TRBJ1-6,ASSFGNSPLH
TRBV2,TRBJ1-2,ASSETGGIGYT
TRBV7-9,TRBJ2-1,ASSLVAGADEQF
TRBV7-2,TRBJ2-1,ASSLAGGPDSEQF
TRBV9,TRBJ1-1,ASSAVPPRNTEAF
TRBV2,TRBJ1-4,ASRQGAREKLF
TRBV7-9,TRBJ2-2,ASRTSGSGGELF
TRBV28,TRBJ1-3,ASSIYDRVSGNTIY
TRBV27,TRBJ1-6,ASRPHRDYNSPLH
TRBV11-3,TRBJ2-3,ASSLDSTITDTQY
TRBV5-1,TRBJ1-1,ASRRRGLTEAF
TRBV7-9,TRBJ2-2,ASGQGQGGELF
TRBV5-6,TRBJ1-4,ASSWTGSNEKLF
TRBV7-9,TRBJ1-3,ASSLASATGNTIY